The 13 T cell receptor beta chains listed next were all sequenced from one sample in a study of blood T cells in healthy people across ages. Primers used in a second PCR of about 6 to 11 cycles were a sample-barcoded 5' primer and a J-beta primer mix. MiXCR, applied by TCRdb to the 5' RACE reads, yields one record per CDR3 protein. The sample has around 1.5 million distinct CDR3 sequences, approximately 38% seen once. Sequenced: blood. These receptor sequences come from a woman between 18 and 29 years old in good health.

The genes are TRBV7-2 and TRBJ2-4; 11 nucleotides agree with TRBD2. The end of the DNA aligns better with TRBJ2-7, so the J call may be wrong. CDR1 and CDR2 from the germline V gene are SGHTA and FQGNSA. This CDR3 has 16 residues. For the CDR3, the DNA is TGTGCCATCAGGTTTGGACTAGCGGGCCTCGGATACGAGCAGTACTTC. This translates into CAIRFGLAGLGYEQYF.

The chain has TRBV6-1 and TRBJ2-5, with D tentatively TRBD1 (7 bases). This CDR3 has 13 residues. V gave up 7 bases and J gave up 5 bases, with 14 bases separating them. Germline-derived CDR1 and CDR2 are MNHNS and SASEGT. The CDR3 DNA follows: TGTGCCAGCATCCGGGACAGCGGGGAGACCCAGTACTTC. It translates to CASIRDSGETQYF.

In its sample, this clonotype was seen a few times. The chain recombines TRBV14 with TRBJ2-2; D call uncertain. Germline assignment: CDR1 SGHDN and CDR2 FVKESK. The CDR3 has 14 residues. Trimming shortened V by 3 bases and J by 2 bases, and 7 bases separated the two germline ends. The CDR3 DNA sequence: TGTGCCAGCAGCCATCCCTCAAACACCGGGGAGCTGTTTTTT. Translated, it gives CASSHPSNTGELFF.

This clonotype was counted between two and nine times. The genes are TRBV7-8 and TRBJ1-6, with D tentatively TRBD1 (6 bases). Per germline, CDR1 SGHVS and CDR2 FQNEAQ. The CDR3 is made up of 17 amino acids. With 4 bases removed from V and 7 bases from J, the gap between germline ends came to 20 bases. CDR3 protein: CASSSLSRGGGNSPLHF. The DNA for the CDR3 is TGTGCCAGCAGCTCTCTTTCGAGGGGGGGCGGGAATTCACCCCTCCACTTT.

This chain uses TRBV29-1 with TRBJ2-3; TRBD2 agrees at 12 bases. Germline CDR1 reads SQVTM; CDR2 reads ANQGSEA. Trimming took 1 base from V and 0 from J; bases not matched to a gene: 5. This CDR3 spans 17 amino acids. CDR3 in amino acids: CSVEGGTSGWSTDTQYF. The CDR3 DNA sequence: TGCAGCGTTGAAGGGGGGACTAGCGGGTGGAGCACAGATACGCAGTATTTT.

This chain connects TRBV4-1 to TRBJ2-1; D is possibly TRBD1 (5 bases). The CDR3 is 14 amino acids. V gave up 0 bases and J gave up 13 bases, with 16 bases separating them. CDR1 and CDR2 (germline): MGHRA, YSYEKL. CDR3 loop: CASSQEGQGETQFF. Written as DNA, the CDR3 is TGCGCCAGCAGCCAAGAGGGGCAGGGTGAGACCCAGTTCTTC.

This chain connects TRBV3-1 to TRBJ2-3; D gene ambiguous. The length of the CDR3 is 13 residues. Per germline, CDR1 LGHDT and CDR2 YNNKEL (reference sequence). V dropped 1 base and J dropped 9 bases, with 11 bases sitting between them. The CDR3 reads CASSQGRSETQYF. The DNA for the CDR3 is TGTGCCAGCAGCCAAGGGCGGAGTGAGACGCAGTATTTT.

The V call is TRBV7-3, the J call TRBJ1-1; 7 bases match TRBD1. CDR1 SGHTA and CDR2 FQGTGA come from the germline V gene. V trimming: 4 bases; J trimming: 11 bases; junction bases outside the gene matches: 13. The CDR3 has 14 amino acids. CDR3 in DNA: TGTGCCAGCAGCTCAAGGGGGCCGGACACTGTGGCTTTCTTT. Translation: CASSSRGPDTVAFF.

This clonotype was detected many times. The chain joins TRBV12-3 or TRBV12-4 to TRBJ2-3; no definite D call. This CDR3 has 13 residues. Trimming took off 1 base at V and 4 bases at J, with 6 bases between the two ends. Written as DNA, the CDR3 is TGTGCCAGCAGTTTAGGAGGCGCAGATACGCAGTATTTT. This translates into CASSLGGADTQYF.

The genes are TRBV6-2 or TRBV6-3 and TRBJ2-2, with 7 bases matching TRBD2. Germline V gives CDR1 MNHEY, CDR2 SVGEGT. The CDR3 covers 16 residues. V shed 2 bases, J shed 2 bases, and the junction held 5 bases outside the gene matches. CDR3 sequence reads: CASSYATSSNTGELFF. As DNA, the CDR3 is TGTGCCAGCAGTTACGCGACTAGCTCCAACACCGGGGAGCTGTTTTTT.

This clonotype was picked up a small number of times. This chain connects TRBV20-1 to TRBJ2-7, with D tentatively TRBD2 (6 bases). Germline V gene lookup returns CDR1 DFQATT and CDR2 SNEGSKA (reference sequence). The CDR3 spans 12 residues. The V and J ends lost 5 bases and 6 bases respectively, with 14 bases between them. The CDR3 sequence: CSAPMGGPEQYF. The DNA for the CDR3 is TGCAGTGCTCCCATGGGGGGACCCGAGCAGTACTTC.

V usage is TRBV5-1 and J usage is TRBJ1-1; D possibly corresponds to TRBD1 (5 bases). This CDR3 region has 12 residues. V lost 4 bases, J lost 5 bases, and 9 bases lay in between. CDR1 SGHRS and CDR2 YFSETQ come from the germline V gene. CDR3 coding DNA: TGCGCCAGCAGCCGCGAGGGGACTGAAGCTTTCTTT. Translated: CASSREGTEAFF.

This clonotype appeared a few times. V is TRBV20-1 and J is TRBJ1-2, with D tentatively TRBD1 (5 bases). Germline V gives CDR1 DFQATT, CDR2 SNEGSKA (reference sequence). This CDR3 comprises 15 residues. Between the trimmed V and J ends, which lost 5 bases and 6 bases, there was a span of 22 bases. CDR3 coding DNA: TGCAGTGCTGATTCCGGGACCTCAGGCAAGGATGGCTACACCTTC. Its translation is CSADSGTSGKDGYTF.